The text below deals with one T cell receptor beta chain. Its target is unknown. These data belong to a study of cytomegalovirus exposure and HLA in healthy donors. Notes on the study in general: TCR beta V segments were, for the most part, productive about 90% or about 30% of the time in an earlier analysis. Cytomegalovirus association was listed for approximately 150 TCR beta chains. The study carried out a later analysis of TCR beta sequences. It associated some 17,000 of them with specific HLA alleles at a false discovery rate of 0.05.

This CDR3 comprises 14 residues. The ends were cut back, 5 bases at V and 5 bases at J, with 15 bases in the middle. CDR1 and CDR2 from the germline V gene are MDHEN and SYDVKM. The study ran its PCR with 60 Vbeta and 13 Jbeta primers. Method: immunoSEQ multiplex PCR; TCRdb's copy keeps in-frame clones and lacks some. Across over 55,000 clones, the top ten clones capture less than 4.5% of the sample. This sequence originates from a male donor in good health and CMV-seronegative. The V gene is TRBV28, the J gene TRBJ1-2, with D hard to call. Sequenced: PBMCs. The CDR3 sequence is CASSPQRREYGYTF. CDR3 coding DNA: TGTGCCAGCAGTCCCCAACGGCGGGAATATGGCTACACCTTC.